Presented here are 23 T cell receptor beta chains from one specimen sequenced in a study of human CD8 memory T cell subsets. The authors made TCR beta libraries using UMI-labeled 5' RACE. From its re-call of the 5' RACE reads, TCRdb lists each CDR3 protein once, without DNA. The sample features some 3,500 distinct CDR3 sequences, with about 20% in its top ten. The sample consisted of CD8+ T cells from PBMCs. These receptors were collected from a human donor in good health.

V is TRBV5-1 and J is TRBJ2-2. From germline, CDR1 is SGHRS and CDR2 YFSETQ. This CDR3 has 14 residues. This CDR3 is CASSLGSENGELFF.

The V gene is TRBV24-1, the J gene TRBJ2-5; TCRdb indicates TRBD1, and absent DNA this call remains unverified. This CDR3 has 15 amino acids. Germline V gene lookup returns CDR1 KGHDR and CDR2 SFDVKD. This CDR3 is CATSDGGTYQETQYF.

The rearrangement links TRBV6-2 or TRBV6-3 to TRBJ2-2. The germline V gene has CDR1 MNHEY and CDR2 SVGEGT. This CDR3 has 15 residues. The CDR3: CASSYTTGSTGELFF.

According to its frequency, this clonotype is large (0.1 to 1%). This sequence joins TRBV7-9 and TRBJ1-3; the TCRdb D gene call, TRBD1, has no DNA to confirm it. From germline, CDR1 is SEHNR and CDR2 FQNEAQ (reference sequence). This CDR3 comprises 19 residues. Here the CDR3 reads CASTEMGTGAAHSGNTIYF.

This rearrangement joins TRBV5-6 to TRBJ2-7; TCRdb's D gene call, TRBD2, goes unchecked for lack of DNA. CDR1 and CDR2 from the germline V gene are SGHDT and YYEEEE. The length of the CDR3 is 17 residues. The CDR3 loop is CASSRGTYGSWGNEQYF.

The V and J genes are TRBV13 and TRBJ2-5; TCRdb reports TRBD2, a call that lacks DNA to check it against. From germline, CDR1 is PRHDT and CDR2 FYEKMQ (reference sequence). The length of the CDR3 is 14 residues. CDR3 protein: CASASGRNQETQYF.

By frequency, this clonotype is large (0.1 to 1%). This chain links TRBV6-6 with TRBJ2-3; with no DNA, the TCRdb D assignment of TRBD2 cannot be verified. CDR1 MNHNY and CDR2 SVGAGI come from the germline V gene (reference sequence). The CDR3 has 18 residues. This chain's CDR3 is CASSTPGGNPTSTDTQYF.

J is TRBJ2-2 and V is TRBV5-1. There are 11 residues in the CDR3. Germline loops: CDR1 SGHRS, CDR2 YFSETQ. This CDR3 is CASSFTGELFF.

This clonotype is classed as medium-sized by frequency. The rearrangement uses TRBV18 and TRBJ1-2; the D gene TCRdb calls, TRBD1, cannot be checked with no DNA. Germline CDR1 reads KGHSH; CDR2 reads LQKENI. The CDR3 loop spans 15 amino acids. CDR3 protein: CASSPPVGGSGDYTF.

The CDR3 region is CATSRTDSRETQYF. The rearrangement links TRBV15 to TRBJ2-5; TCRdb picks TRBD1, but there is no DNA to check that call. The CDR3 has 14 residues. Germline V gene sequence: CDR1 LNHNV, CDR2 YYDKDF (reference sequence). Drawing the rest from reference TRBV15 and TRBJ2-5, the complete variable domain is DAMVIQNPRYQVTQFGKPVTLSCSQTLNHNVMYWYQQKSSQAPKLLFHYYDKDFNNEADTPDNFQSRRPNTSFCFLDIRSPGLGDTAMYLCATSRTDSRETQYFGPGTRLLVL.

Frequency places this clonotype as medium-sized (0.01 to 0.1%). The chain couples TRBV11-3 to TRBJ1-1; TCRdb's assignment of TRBD1 cannot be checked, as there is no DNA. The CDR3 is 14 residues long. Looked up from germline, CDR1 is SGHNT and CDR2 is YENEEA. The CDR3 region is CASSPGTSNTEAFF.

Judged by frequency, this clonotype is medium-sized. The chain carries TRBV29-1 and TRBJ2-7; with no DNA, the TCRdb D assignment of TRBD2 cannot be verified. This CDR3 spans 14 amino acids. CDR1 is SQVTM and CDR2 is ANQGSEA in the germline V gene. CDR3 residues: CSGIAGGDSYEQYF.

The CDR3 here is CASSLSGGKYIVYTEAFF. V gene TRBV6-2 or TRBV6-3 combines with J gene TRBJ1-1; checking the TCRdb D call of TRBD1 is not possible without DNA. The CDR3 is made up of 18 amino acids. CDR1 and CDR2 from the germline V gene are MNHEY and SVGEGT.

The genes are TRBV6-1 and TRBJ2-2. This CDR3 is 12 amino acids long. CDR1 MNHNS and CDR2 SASEGT come from the germline V gene. This CDR3 reads CAGEPNTGELFF.

The chain carries TRBV28 and TRBJ2-1; with no DNA, the TCRdb D assignment of TRBD1 cannot be verified. This CDR3 is 15 amino acids long. Germline CDR1 MDHEN, CDR2 SYDVKM. CDR3 residues: CASSRTGDLYNEQFF.

The V call is TRBV5-1, the J call TRBJ1-5. Germline CDR1 SGHRS, CDR2 YFSETQ. The CDR3 is 15 amino acids. The CDR3 sequence is CASSLSGFGNQPQHF.

The V gene is TRBV2, the J gene TRBJ2-5; TCRdb calls TRBD1, which cannot be checked without DNA. This CDR3 spans 14 amino acids. The germline V gene has CDR1 SNHLY and CDR2 FYNNEI. The CDR3: CASSEGTIQETQYF.

V usage is TRBV4-3 and J usage is TRBJ2-7; TCRdb indicates TRBD1, and absent DNA this call remains unverified. Germline CDR1 is LGHNA and CDR2 is YSLEER. The CDR3 is 15 amino acids. The CDR3 sequence is CASSQEDRESYEQYF.

The chain links TRBV5-5 to TRBJ1-1. Germline CDR1 SGHKS, CDR2 YYEKEE (reference sequence). There are 14 residues in the CDR3. Here the CDR3 reads CASSLTSDGTEAFF.

This clonotype is identified as medium-sized from frequency. The rearrangement joins TRBV18 to TRBJ2-5; TCRdb's D call of TRBD2 is untestable without DNA. The germline gives CDR1 KGHSH, CDR2 LQKENI. This CDR3 is built from 15 residues. The CDR3: CASSPTGLDQETQYF.

By frequency, this clonotype is medium-sized. The V gene is TRBV7-9, the J gene TRBJ2-1; TCRdb's D call, TRBD1, is unchecked because there is no DNA. The CDR3 length is 14 residues. Germline V gives CDR1 SEHNR, CDR2 FQNEAQ (reference sequence). The CDR3: CASSSRTGGPRQFF.

This chain connects TRBV25-1 to TRBJ2-1; absent DNA, TCRdb's TRBD1 call cannot be checked. Per germline, CDR1 MGHDK and CDR2 SYGVNS. The CDR3 extends over 12 amino acids. The chain's CDR3 is CASQGGNNEQFF.

The rearrangement uses TRBV7-8 and TRBJ2-2. The CDR3 spans 12 residues. The germline V gene encodes CDR1 SGHVS and CDR2 FQNEAQ. CDR3 loop: CASRLGTGELFF. Full variable domain (missing parts from reference TRBV7-8 and TRBJ2-2): GAGVSQSPRYKVAKRGQDVALRCDPISGHVSLFWYQQALGQGPEFLTYFQNEAQLDKSGLPSDRFFAERPEGSVSTLKIQRTQQEDSAVYLCASRLGTGELFFGEGSRLTVL.